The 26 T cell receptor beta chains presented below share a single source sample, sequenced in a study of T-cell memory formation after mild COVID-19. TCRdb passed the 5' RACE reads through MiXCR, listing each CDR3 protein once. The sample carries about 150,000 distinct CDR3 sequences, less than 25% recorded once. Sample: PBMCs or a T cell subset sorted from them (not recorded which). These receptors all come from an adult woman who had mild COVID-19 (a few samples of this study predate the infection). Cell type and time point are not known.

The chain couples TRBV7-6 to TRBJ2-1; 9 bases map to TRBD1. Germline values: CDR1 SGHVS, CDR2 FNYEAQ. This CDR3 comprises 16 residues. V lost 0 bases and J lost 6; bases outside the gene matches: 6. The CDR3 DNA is TGTGCCAGCAGCTTAGCAACAGGGGGCGGTATCAATGAGCAGTTCTTC. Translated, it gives CASSLATGGGINEQFF.

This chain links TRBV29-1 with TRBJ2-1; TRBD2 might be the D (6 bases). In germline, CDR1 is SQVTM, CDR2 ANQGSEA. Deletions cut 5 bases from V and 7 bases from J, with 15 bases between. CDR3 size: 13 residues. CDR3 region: CSVIRDSLNEQFF. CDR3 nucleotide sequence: TGCAGCGTTATTCGGGACTCACTAAATGAGCAGTTCTTC.

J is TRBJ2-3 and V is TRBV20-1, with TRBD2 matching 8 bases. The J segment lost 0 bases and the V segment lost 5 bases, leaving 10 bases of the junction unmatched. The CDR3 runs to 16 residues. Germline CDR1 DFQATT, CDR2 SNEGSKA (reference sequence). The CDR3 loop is CSAPSTGGPSTDTQYF. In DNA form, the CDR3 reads TGCAGTGCTCCCTCGACGGGGGGGCCTAGCACAGATACGCAGTATTTT.

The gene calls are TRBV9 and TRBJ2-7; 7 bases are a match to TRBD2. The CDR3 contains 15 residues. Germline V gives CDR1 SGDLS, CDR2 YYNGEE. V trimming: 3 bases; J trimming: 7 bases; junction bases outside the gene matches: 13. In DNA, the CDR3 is TGTGCCAGCAGCGCCCTCGTCGCCCCGGGGGGAGAGCAGTACTTC. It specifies CASSALVAPGGEQYF.

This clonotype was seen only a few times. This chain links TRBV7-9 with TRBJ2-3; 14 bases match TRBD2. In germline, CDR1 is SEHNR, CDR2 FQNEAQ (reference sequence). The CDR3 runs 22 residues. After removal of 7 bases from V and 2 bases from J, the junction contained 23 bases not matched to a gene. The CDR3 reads CASTSGYAGLAGVTHNTDTQYF. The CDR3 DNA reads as TGTGCCAGCACGTCAGGGTACGCGGGACTAGCGGGAGTCACCCACAACACAGATACGCAGTATTTT.

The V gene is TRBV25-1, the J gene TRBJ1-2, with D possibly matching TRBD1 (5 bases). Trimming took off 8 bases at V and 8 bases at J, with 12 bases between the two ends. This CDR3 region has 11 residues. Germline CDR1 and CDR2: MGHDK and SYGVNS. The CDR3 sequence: CASVSGIGYTF. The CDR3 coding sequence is TGTGCCAGCGTATCAGGGATCGGCTACACCTTC.

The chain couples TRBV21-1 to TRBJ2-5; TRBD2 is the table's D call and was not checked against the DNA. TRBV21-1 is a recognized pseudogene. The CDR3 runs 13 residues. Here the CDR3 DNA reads TGTGCCAGCACCAGGAGGGGTGAAGAGACCCAGTACTTC. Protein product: CASTRRGEETQYF.

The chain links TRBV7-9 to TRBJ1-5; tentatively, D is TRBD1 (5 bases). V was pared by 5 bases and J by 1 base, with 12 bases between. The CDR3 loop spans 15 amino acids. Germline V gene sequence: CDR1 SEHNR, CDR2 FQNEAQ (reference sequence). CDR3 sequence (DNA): TGTGCCAGCAGCCCCAGTGGGGGGAGCAATCAGCCCCAGCATTTT. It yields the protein CASSPSGGSNQPQHF.

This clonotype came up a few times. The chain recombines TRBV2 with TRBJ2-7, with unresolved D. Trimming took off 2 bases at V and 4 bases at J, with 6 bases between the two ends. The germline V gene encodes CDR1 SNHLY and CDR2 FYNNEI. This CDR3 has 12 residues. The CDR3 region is CASSEWVYEQYF. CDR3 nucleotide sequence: TGTGCCAGCAGTGAATGGGTTTACGAGCAGTACTTC. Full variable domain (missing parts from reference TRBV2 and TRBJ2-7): EPEVTQTPSHQVTQMGQEVILRCVPISNHLYFYWYRQILGQKVEFLVSFYNNEISEKSEIFDDQFSVERPDGSNFTLKIRSTKLEDSAMYFCASSEWVYEQYFGPGTRLTVT.

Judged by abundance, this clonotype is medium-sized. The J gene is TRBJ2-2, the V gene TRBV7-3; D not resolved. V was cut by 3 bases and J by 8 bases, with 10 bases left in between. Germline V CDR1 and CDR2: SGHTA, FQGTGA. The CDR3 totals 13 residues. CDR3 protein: CASSLDFLGELFF. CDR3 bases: TGTGCCAGCAGCTTGGATTTTTTGGGGGAGCTGTTTTTT.

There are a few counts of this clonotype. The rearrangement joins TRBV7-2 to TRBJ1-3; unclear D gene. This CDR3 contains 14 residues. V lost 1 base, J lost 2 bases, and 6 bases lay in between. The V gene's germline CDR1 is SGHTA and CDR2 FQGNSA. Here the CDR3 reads CASSLGGTGNTIYF. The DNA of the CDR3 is TGTGCCAGCAGCTTAGGAGGGACTGGAAACACCATATATTTT.

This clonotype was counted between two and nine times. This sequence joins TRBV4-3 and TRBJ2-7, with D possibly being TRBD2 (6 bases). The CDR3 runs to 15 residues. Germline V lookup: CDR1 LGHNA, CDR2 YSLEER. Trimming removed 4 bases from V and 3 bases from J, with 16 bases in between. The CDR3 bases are TGCGCCAGCAGCCCAGGATCGTGGGACTTCTACGAGCAGTACTTC. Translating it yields CASSPGSWDFYEQYF.

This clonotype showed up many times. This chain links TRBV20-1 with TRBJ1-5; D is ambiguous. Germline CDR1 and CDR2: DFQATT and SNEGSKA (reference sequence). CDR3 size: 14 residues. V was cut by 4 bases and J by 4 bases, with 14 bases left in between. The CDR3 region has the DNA TGCAGTGCTACAGACGGCAGAGAAAATCAGCCCCAGCATTTT. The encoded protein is CSATDGRENQPQHF.

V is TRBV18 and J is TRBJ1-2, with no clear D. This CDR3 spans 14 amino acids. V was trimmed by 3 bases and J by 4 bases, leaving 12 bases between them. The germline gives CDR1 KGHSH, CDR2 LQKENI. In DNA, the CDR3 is TGTGCCAGCTCACCCACGGAATTCCCCTATGGCTACACCTTC. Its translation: CASSPTEFPYGYTF.

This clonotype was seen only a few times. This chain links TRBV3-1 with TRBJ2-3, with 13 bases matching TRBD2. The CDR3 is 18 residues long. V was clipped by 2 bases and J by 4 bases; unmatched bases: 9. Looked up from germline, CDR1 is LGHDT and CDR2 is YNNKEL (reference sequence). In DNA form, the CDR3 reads TGTGCCAGCAGCCAATCCGGGACTAGCGGGATTTTCGCAGATACGCAGTATTTT. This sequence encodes CASSQSGTSGIFADTQYF.

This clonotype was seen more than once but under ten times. CDR3 in amino acids: CASSSGQGAMSYEQYF. The CDR3 coding sequence is TGTGCCAGCAGCTCCGGACAGGGGGCTATGAGCTACGAGCAGTACTTC. The V call is TRBV7-2, the J call TRBJ2-7; 11 positions agree with TRBD1. Per the germline V gene, CDR1 is SGHTA and CDR2 is FQGNSA. Losses at the gene ends were 4 bases for V and 3 bases for J; bases not matched to a gene: 8. This CDR3 contains 16 residues. Together with reference TRBV7-2 and TRBJ2-7, the CDR3 gives the full variable domain: GAGVSQSPSNKVTEKGKDVELRCDPISGHTALYWYRQSLGQGLEFLIYFQGNSAPDKSGLPSDRFSAERTGGSVSTLTIQRTQQEDSAVYLCASSSGQGAMSYEQYFGPGTRLTVT.

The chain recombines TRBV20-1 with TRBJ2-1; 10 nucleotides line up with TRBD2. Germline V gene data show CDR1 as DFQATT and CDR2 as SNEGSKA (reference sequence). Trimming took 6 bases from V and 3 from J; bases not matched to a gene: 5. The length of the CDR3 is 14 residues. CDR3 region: CSAPTSGDYNEQFF. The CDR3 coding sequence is TGCAGTGCGCCTACTAGCGGGGACTACAATGAGCAGTTCTTC.

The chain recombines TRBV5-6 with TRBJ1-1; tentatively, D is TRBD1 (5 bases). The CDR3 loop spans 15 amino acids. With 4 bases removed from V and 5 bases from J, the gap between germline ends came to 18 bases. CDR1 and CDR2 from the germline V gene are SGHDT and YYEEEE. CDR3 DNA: TGTGCCAGCAGCCGAGGGTGGGGCGAGGGGACTGAAGCTTTCTTT. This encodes CASSRGWGEGTEAFF.

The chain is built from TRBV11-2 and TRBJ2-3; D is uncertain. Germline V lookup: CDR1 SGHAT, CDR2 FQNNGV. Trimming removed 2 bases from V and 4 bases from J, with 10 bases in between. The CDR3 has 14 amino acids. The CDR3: CASSLFLGADTQYF. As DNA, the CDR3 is TGTGCCAGCAGCTTATTCTTGGGCGCAGATACGCAGTATTTT.

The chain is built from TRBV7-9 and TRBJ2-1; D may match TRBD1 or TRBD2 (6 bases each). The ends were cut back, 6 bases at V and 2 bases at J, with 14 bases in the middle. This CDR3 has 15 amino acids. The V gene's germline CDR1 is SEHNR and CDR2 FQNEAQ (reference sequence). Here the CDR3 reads CASSRPGATYNEQFF. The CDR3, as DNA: TGTGCCAGCAGTCGACCGGGGGCGACCTACAATGAGCAGTTCTTC.

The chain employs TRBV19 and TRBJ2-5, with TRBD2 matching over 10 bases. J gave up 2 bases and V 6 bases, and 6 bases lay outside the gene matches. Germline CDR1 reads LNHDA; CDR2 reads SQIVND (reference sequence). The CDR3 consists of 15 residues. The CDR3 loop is CASSSTSGFQETQYF. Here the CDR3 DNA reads TGTGCCAGTAGCTCGACTAGCGGGTTTCAAGAGACCCAGTACTTC.

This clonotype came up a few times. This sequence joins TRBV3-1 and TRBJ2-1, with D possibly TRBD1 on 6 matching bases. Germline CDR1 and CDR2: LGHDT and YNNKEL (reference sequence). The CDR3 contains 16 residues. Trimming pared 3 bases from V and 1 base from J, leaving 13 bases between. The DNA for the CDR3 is TGTGCCAGCAGCCAGGAGCAGGGGTTGTCCTACAATGAGCAGTTCTTC. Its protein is CASSQEQGLSYNEQFF.

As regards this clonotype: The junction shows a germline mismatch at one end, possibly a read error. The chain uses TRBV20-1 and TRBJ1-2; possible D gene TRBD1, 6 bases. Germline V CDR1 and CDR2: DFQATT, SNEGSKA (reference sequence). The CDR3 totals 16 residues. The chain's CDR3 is CSARVLGQGMSYGYTF. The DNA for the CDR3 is TGCAGTGCCAGAGTGTTGGGTCAGGGGATGAGCTATGGCTACACCTTC.

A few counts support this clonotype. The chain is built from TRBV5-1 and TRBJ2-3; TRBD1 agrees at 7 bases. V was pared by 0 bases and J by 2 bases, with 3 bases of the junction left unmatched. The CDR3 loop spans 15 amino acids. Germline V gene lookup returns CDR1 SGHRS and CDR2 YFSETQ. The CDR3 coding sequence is TGCGCCAGCAGCTTGGAGACAGGGACCACAGATACGCAGTATTTT. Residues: CASSLETGTTDTQYF.

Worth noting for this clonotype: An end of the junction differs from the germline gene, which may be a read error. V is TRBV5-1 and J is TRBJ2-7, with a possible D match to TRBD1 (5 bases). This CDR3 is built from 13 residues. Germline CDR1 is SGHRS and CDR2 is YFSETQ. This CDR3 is CASSRTSSYVQYF. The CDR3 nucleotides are TGCGCCAGCAGTCGGACATCCTCCTACGTGCAGTACTTC.

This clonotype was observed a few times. This CDR3 reads CASSQTTGEVTGELFF. The CDR3, as DNA: TGCGCCAGCAGCCAAACGACAGGGGAGGTCACCGGGGAGCTGTTTTTT. The chain is built from TRBV4-1 and TRBJ2-2, with TRBD1 matching over 8 bases. Trimming cost V 2 bases and J 4 bases; bases outside gene matches: 6. CDR1 is MGHRA, CDR2 YSYEKL, per germline. This CDR3 is built from 16 residues.